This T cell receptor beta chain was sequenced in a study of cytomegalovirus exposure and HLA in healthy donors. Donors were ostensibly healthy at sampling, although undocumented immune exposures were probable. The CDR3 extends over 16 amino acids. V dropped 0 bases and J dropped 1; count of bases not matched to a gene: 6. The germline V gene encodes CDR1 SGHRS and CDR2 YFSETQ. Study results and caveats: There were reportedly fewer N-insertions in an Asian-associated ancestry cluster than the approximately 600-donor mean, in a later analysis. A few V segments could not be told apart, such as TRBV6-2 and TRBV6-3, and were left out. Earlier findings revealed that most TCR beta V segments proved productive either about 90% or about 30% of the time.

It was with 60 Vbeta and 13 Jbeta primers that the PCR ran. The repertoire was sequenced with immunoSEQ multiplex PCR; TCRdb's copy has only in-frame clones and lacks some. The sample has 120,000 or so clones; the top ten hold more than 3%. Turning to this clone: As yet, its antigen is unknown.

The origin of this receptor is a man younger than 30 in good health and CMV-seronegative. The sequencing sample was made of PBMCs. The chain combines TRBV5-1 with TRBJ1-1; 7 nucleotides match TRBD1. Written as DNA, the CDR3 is TGCGCCAGCAGCTTGGTTCAGGGGGATAAGAACACTGAAGCTTTCTTT. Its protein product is CASSLVQGDKNTEAFF. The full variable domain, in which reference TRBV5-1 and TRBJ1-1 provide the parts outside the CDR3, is KAGVTQTPRYLIKTRGQQVTLSCSPISGHRSVSWYQQTPGQGLQFLFEYFSETQRNKGNFPGRFSGRQFSNSRSEMNVSTLELGDSALYLCASSLVQGDKNTEAFFGQGTRLTVV.